Listed below are T cell receptor beta chains from one sample, sequenced in a study of CD8+ T cells in alopecia areata. Generated by immunoSEQ multiplex PCR, the TCRdb table keeps only in-frame clones and is missing some. The sample shows fewer than 250,000 clones, over 40% of them seen only once. The specimen was CD4+ T cells sorted from blood, collected between weeks 36 and 40, from a patient treated with tofacitinib. Receptor source: a human donor with alopecia areata. The CDR3 runs from the conserved cysteine through the conserved F or W. The order of the fields is CDR3 protein, CDR3 DNA, V gene, J gene, D gene, clone size. The D gene is left open where the match is weak. The size field is filled for only some rows; it gives once, few, many or a size class.

CASSVRPNNEQFF,TGTGCCAGCAGTGTGCGACCAAACAATGAGCAGTTCTTC,TRBV2,TRBJ2-1,-,-
CASSRSRRETQYF,TGTGCCAGCAGCCGGTCACGGCGGGAGACCCAGTACTTC,TRBV5-4,TRBJ2-5,-,-
CAWSPGQGDQPQHF,TGTGCCTGGAGCCCGGGACAGGGCGATCAGCCCCAGCATTTT,TRBV30,TRBJ1-5,TRBD1,-
CASSSPTGEDTEAFF,TGTGCCAGCAGCTCCCCGACAGGAGAGGACACTGAAGCTTTCTTT,TRBV7-9,TRBJ1-1,-,-
CASSQVWTGAETQYF,TGCGCCAGCAGCCAAGTTTGGACAGGGGCCGAGACCCAGTACTTC,TRBV4-1,TRBJ2-5,TRBD1,once
CASSPERENIQYF,TGTGCCAGCTCACCAGAACGGGAAAACATTCAGTACTTC,TRBV18,TRBJ2-4,-,few
CASSPPGTGNQPQHF,TGTGCCAGCTCACCACCGGGGACAGGGAATCAGCCCCAGCATTTT,TRBV18,TRBJ1-5,TRBD1,-
CASSSTGLNGELFF,TGTGCCAGCAGCTCTACCGGACTTAACGGGGAGCTGTTTTTT,TRBV7-3,TRBJ2-2,-,many
CASSVAAGDTIYF,TGTGCCAGCAGCGTAGCGGCAGGGGACACCATATATTTT,TRBV9,TRBJ1-3,-,-
CASSDRGNTEAFF,TGCGCCAGCAGCGACAGGGGGAACACTGAAGCTTTCTTT,TRBV5-1,TRBJ1-1,TRBD1,-
CASSLKPTGGIQETQYF,TGCGCCAGCAGCCTCAAACCGACAGGGGGGATACAAGAGACCCAGTACTTC,TRBV5-1,TRBJ2-5,TRBD1,-
CASSPRGREGRETQYF,TGTGCCAGTAGTCCGCGAGGGCGGGAGGGCCGAGAGACCCAGTACTTC,TRBV19,TRBJ2-5,TRBD2,-
CASSIGETGPYEQYF,TGTGCCAGTAGTATTGGAGAGACAGGGCCCTACGAGCAGTACTTC,TRBV19,TRBJ2-7,TRBD1,-
CASSVRGDPEAFF,TGCGCCAGCAGCGTTCGGGGGGATCCTGAAGCTTTCTTT,TRBV5-1,TRBJ1-1,-,few
CSVLPLDRNTEAFF,TGCAGCGTTCTCCCCCTGGATCGGAACACTGAAGCTTTCTTT,TRBV29-1,TRBJ1-1,-,few
CAWSSTGGEQYF,TGTGCCTGGAGTAGTACGGGGGGCGAGCAGTACTTC,TRBV30,TRBJ2-7,TRBD2,-
CASRQEGLLGEQYF,TGTGCCAGTAGGCAGGAGGGGCTGTTAGGCGAGCAGTACTTC,TRBV19,TRBJ2-7,-,-
CASSPGNLNEKLFF,TGTGCCAGCAGCCCAGGGAATCTTAATGAAAAACTGTTTTTT,TRBV7-9,TRBJ1-4,-,few
CASGRQGGYTF,TGTGCCAGCGGCCGACAGGGCGGCTACACCTTC,TRBV6-5,TRBJ1-2,TRBD1,few
CASSQGRQGSTEAFF,TGCGCCAGCAGCCAAGGCAGACAGGGGAGCACTGAAGCTTTCTTT,TRBV4-3,TRBJ1-1,TRBD1,-
CASSVDLGSYEQYF,TGTGCCAGCAGCGTAGATTTGGGGTCCTACGAGCAGTACTTC,TRBV9,TRBJ2-7,-,-
CASSVAGAHNEQFF,TGTGCCAGCAGCGTAGCCGGCGCCCACAATGAGCAGTTCTTC,TRBV9,TRBJ2-1,-,-
CASSFPEKETQYF,TGCGCCAGCAGCTTTCCCGAAAAAGAGACCCAGTACTTC,TRBV5-1,TRBJ2-5,-,-
CASGTAPGSEQYF,TGCGCCAGCGGGACGGCACCAGGTTCCGAGCAGTACTTC,TRBV5-1,TRBJ2-7,-,-
CASSYSYRDYGYTF,TGTGCCAGCAGTTACTCTTACAGGGACTATGGCTACACCTTC,TRBV6-5,TRBJ1-2,-,-
CASRRSGTGRAEAFF,TGTGCCAGCAGGCGAAGCGGGACAGGGAGGGCTGAAGCTTTCTTT,TRBV27,TRBJ1-1,TRBD1,-
CASSLVFTPTGLGRAGNEQFF,TGCGCCAGCAGCCTCGTTTTCACCCCCACCGGGCTCGGGAGGGCCGGGAATGAGCAGTTCTTC,TRBV4-1,TRBJ2-1,TRBD2,many
CASSQDRAAGANVLTF,TGCGCCAGCAGCCAAGATCGGGCCGCTGGGGCCAACGTCCTGACTTTC,TRBV4-1,TRBJ2-6,-,-
CASSLGTSGRGNEQFF,TGCGCCAGCAGCTTGGGAACTAGCGGGAGAGGCAATGAGCAGTTCTTC,TRBV5-1,TRBJ2-1,TRBD2,-
CASSQASQGYGNEQFF,TGCGCCAGCAGCCAAGCCTCCCAGGGTTACGGCAATGAGCAGTTCTTC,TRBV4-1,TRBJ2-1,-,-
CASSRLAGGITDTQYF,TGTGCCAGCAGTCGACTAGCGGGAGGTATCACAGATACGCAGTATTTT,TRBV2,TRBJ2-3,TRBD2,-
CASSPDRSTDTQYF,TGTGCCAGCAGCCCGGACAGGAGCACAGATACGCAGTATTTT,TRBV2,TRBJ2-3,TRBD1,-
CASSFRDGGDIQYF,TGCGCCAGCAGCTTTCGGGACGGTGGGGACATTCAGTACTTC,TRBV5-1,TRBJ2-4,-,-
CASSLDPQNTEAFF,TGTGCCAGCAGCTTGGACCCTCAGAACACTGAAGCTTTCTTT,TRBV5-6,TRBJ1-1,-,-
CASSQSGQHYGYTF,TGCGCCAGCAGCCAGTCGGGACAGCACTATGGCTACACCTTC,TRBV4-3,TRBJ1-2,TRBD1,-
CASSLAEAGGYNEQFF,TGTGCCAGCAGCTTAGCGGAAGCGGGAGGATACAATGAGCAGTTCTTC,TRBV7-9,TRBJ2-1,TRBD2,-